Only a few counts were recorded for the clone carrying this TCR beta chain. These data are taken from a study of identical twins. V gave up 5 bases and J gave up 2 bases; unmatched junction bases: 9. Germline lookup yields CDR1 DFQATT and CDR2 SNEGSKA (reference sequence). The CDR3 sequence is 15 residues long. TCRdb fed the 5' RACE reads into MiXCR, producing one record per CDR3 protein. The table includes roughly 750,000 distinct CDR3 sequences, roughly 20% detected once. Another study also made use of these data, one on T cells expressing NK-cell markers.

This receptor was identified in a woman aged 18-29 years in good health. The chain recombines TRBV20-1 with TRBJ2-1; 7 bases fit TRBD1. The sample taken for sequencing was PBMCs. This CDR3 reads CSAPGTGVTYNEQFF. The CDR3 coding sequence is TGCAGTGCTCCCGGAACAGGGGTCACCTACAATGAGCAGTTCTTC.